The 21 T cell receptor beta chains in this list originate from one sample, sequenced in a study of cytomegalovirus exposure and HLA in healthy donors. The data were produced by immunoSEQ multiplex PCR, yet TCRdb's version contains in-frame clones alone and is incomplete. The table records about 360,000 clones, 86% of them present only once. Sequences were obtained from PBMCs. These receptors all come from a woman under 30 in good health and CMV-seronegative.

The genes are TRBV28 and TRBJ2-5; 16 bases agree with TRBD2. Germline CDR1 reads MDHEN; CDR2 reads SYDVKM. V shed 4 bases, J shed 5 bases, and the junction held 4 bases outside the gene matches. This CDR3 has 16 amino acids. The CDR3 loop reads CASSSGLAGGRETQYF. The CDR3 DNA sequence: TGTGCCAGCAGTTCGGGACTAGCGGGAGGGCGGGAGACCCAGTACTTC.

V gene TRBV7-9 combines with J gene TRBJ1-5, with 7 bases lining up with TRBD1. CDR3 length equals 16 residues. From germline, CDR1 is SEHNR and CDR2 FQNEAQ (reference sequence). V shed 5 bases, J shed 4 bases, and the junction held 11 bases outside the gene matches. For the CDR3, the DNA is TGTGCCAGCAGCCAGGACAGGACAGGCGGGAATCAGCCCCAGCATTTT. Amino acids: CASSQDRTGGNQPQHF.

V gene TRBV6-5 combines with J gene TRBJ2-7, with 7 nucleotides matching TRBD1. V was clipped by 3 bases and J by 7 bases; unmatched bases: 15. The CDR3 has 16 residues. The V gene's germline CDR1 is MNHEY and CDR2 SVGAGI. The chain's CDR3 is CASSYKGDSLGVEQYF. The CDR3 coding sequence is TGTGCCAGCAGTTATAAGGGGGACAGCCTGGGGGTAGAGCAGTACTTC.

The rearrangement joins TRBV5-4 to TRBJ2-3; 9 nucleotides agree with TRBD1. Germline CDR1 is SGHNT and CDR2 is YYREEE (reference sequence). CDR3 length equals 12 residues. J was trimmed by 10 bases and V by 3 bases; bases with no gene match: 3. For the CDR3, the DNA is TGTGCCAGCAGCTGGGGACAGGGTTCGCAGTATTTT. Encoded protein: CASSWGQGSQYF.

This chain uses TRBV14 with TRBJ1-2, with D possibly being TRBD1 (5 bases). CDR1 is SGHDN, CDR2 FVKESK, per germline. V was clipped by 0 bases and J by 6 bases, with 14 bases between them. This CDR3 contains 15 residues. The CDR3, as DNA: TGTGCCAGCAGCCAAGATCAGCAGGGTTTCGATGGCTACACCTTC. Its translation is CASSQDQQGFDGYTF. Supplemented by reference TRBV14 and TRBJ1-2, the full variable domain reads EAGVTQFPSHSVIEKGQTVTLRCDPISGHDNLYWYRRVMGKEIKFLLHFVKESKQDESGMPNNRFLAERTGGTYSTLKVQPAELEDSGVYFCASSQDQQGFDGYTFGSGTRLTVV.

CDR3 nucleotide sequence: TGTGCCAGCAGTGAATACCGGGAGACCCAGTACTTC. The encoded protein is CASSEYRETQYF. The V call is TRBV25-1, the J call TRBJ2-5, with D hard to call. The CDR3 runs to 12 residues. The germline V and J ends were trimmed by 0 bases and 5 bases, with 4 bases remaining between them. Germline V lookup: CDR1 MGHDK, CDR2 SYGVNS.

V gene TRBV5-6 combines with J gene TRBJ1-3; 9 positions agree with TRBD1. The CDR3 has 15 residues. J lost 8 bases, V lost 3 bases, and 9 bases had no gene match. Germline CDR1 is SGHDT and CDR2 is YYEEEE. CDR3 DNA sequence: TGTGCCAGCAGCTCCCGGGACAGGGAGGTGGACACCATATATTTT. Protein sequence: CASSSRDREVDTIYF.

The rearrangement uses TRBV30 and TRBJ2-3, with 10 bases that match TRBD1. CDR1 and CDR2 (germline): GTSNPN, SVGIG (reference sequence). The CDR3 spans 18 residues. Germline trimming cut 3 bases from V and 1 base from J; bases unmatched to any gene: 13. CDR3 nucleotides: TGTGCCTGGAGGGGACAGGGGCCCTTTGTTCAGCGCACAGATACGCAGTATTTT. Its protein is CAWRGQGPFVQRTDTQYF.

The chain links TRBV27 to TRBJ1-6; D possibly corresponds to TRBD1 (5 bases). The CDR3 sequence is 17 residues long. In germline, CDR1 is MNHEY, CDR2 SMNVEV (reference sequence). The ends were cut back, 1 base at V and 7 bases at J, with 17 bases in the middle. The CDR3 DNA follows: TGTGCCAGCAGTTTATTCACCCCAACAGGAAGAAATTCACCCCTCCACTTT. Its translation is CASSLFTPTGRNSPLHF.

CDR3 amino acids: CASSLGRVAYEQYF. For the CDR3, the DNA is TGTGCCAGCAGTTTAGGGCGGGTGGCCTACGAGCAGTACTTC. The genes are TRBV27 and TRBJ2-7; tentatively, D is TRBD2 (5 bases). Deletions cut 2 bases from V and 2 bases from J, with 10 bases between. The CDR3 loop spans 14 amino acids. Germline CDR1 reads MNHEY; CDR2 reads SMNVEV (reference sequence).

The table lists this clone with a few counts. J is TRBJ1-3 and V is TRBV25-1; no reliable D call. The CDR3 covers 16 residues. Germline V gene sequence: CDR1 MGHDK, CDR2 SYGVNS. The V and J ends lost 1 base and 6 bases respectively, with 16 bases between them. CDR3 nucleotide sequence: TGTGCCAGCAGTGAATCTATAAGGGAGGTGGAAAACACCATATATTTT. Translating gives CASSESIREVENTIYF.

The CDR3 DNA reads TGTGCCAGCAGTGAGGACAGGACCGGGACGCAGTACTTC. Residues: CASSEDRTGTQYF. V gene TRBV2 combines with J gene TRBJ2-7; 7 bases line up with TRBD1. V lost 3 bases and J lost 9; bases outside the gene matches: 8. Germline V gene data show CDR1 as SNHLY and CDR2 as FYNNEI. CDR3 length: 13 residues.

This clone showed up just a few times. The V gene is TRBV7-8, the J gene TRBJ1-2; weak D call: TRBD1 (6 bases). Germline CDR1 is SGHVS and CDR2 is FQNEAQ. Trimming removed 5 bases from V and 4 bases from J, with 11 bases in between. The CDR3 covers 13 residues. This CDR3 reads CASSPPDSYGYTF. DNA of the CDR3: TGTGCCAGCAGCCCTCCGGACAGCTATGGCTACACCTTC.

V is TRBV5-1 and J is TRBJ2-7, with TRBD2 as a possible D gene (6 bases). The ends were cut back, 0 bases at V and 7 bases at J, with 8 bases in the middle. CDR3 size: 12 residues. Germline V gene sequence: CDR1 SGHRS, CDR2 YFSETQ. This CDR3 is CASSLGGEEQYF. The CDR3 DNA follows: TGCGCCAGCAGCTTGGGCGGGGAGGAGCAGTACTTC.

J is TRBJ2-2 and V is TRBV5-1; 9 nucleotides line up with TRBD1. Germline-derived CDR1 and CDR2 are SGHRS and YFSETQ. The trim removed 0 bases at V and 0 bases at J, leaving 0 bases unmatched. The CDR3 has 16 residues. DNA of the CDR3: TGCGCCAGCAGCTTGGGGACAGGGGCGAACACCGGGGAGCTGTTTTTT. Protein sequence: CASSLGTGANTGELFF.

This chain uses TRBV27 with TRBJ1-1, with TRBD1 matching 10 bases. Per the germline V gene, CDR1 is MNHEY and CDR2 is SMNVEV (reference sequence). Unmatched junction bases numbered 8, after V lost 6 bases and J lost 4 bases. The CDR3 runs 15 residues. This chain's CDR3 is CASSIGTGELTEAFF. The CDR3 DNA reads as TGTGCCAGCAGCATCGGGACAGGGGAACTCACTGAAGCTTTCTTT.

This chain joins TRBV11-3 and TRBJ2-2; no reliable D call. The CDR3 spans 14 residues. Germline loops: CDR1 SGHNT, CDR2 YENEEA. V lost 0 bases and J lost 4, with 6 bases in between. The DNA for the CDR3 is TGTGCCAGCAGCTTAGATCGTTTCACCGGGGAGCTGTTTTTT. It specifies CASSLDRFTGELFF. Complete variable domain (other parts from reference TRBV11-3 and TRBJ2-2): EAGVVQSPRYKIIEKKQPVAFWCNPISGHNTLYWYLQNLGQGPELLIRYENEEAVDDSQLPKDRFSAERLKGVDSTLKIQPAELGDSAVYLCASSLDRFTGELFFGEGSRLTVL.

The chain uses TRBV11-2 and TRBJ2-7; D is undetermined. Trimming took 6 bases from V and 1 from J, leaving 4 bases between them. CDR1 is SGHAT and CDR2 is FQNNGV in the germline V gene. The CDR3 is made up of 11 amino acids. The CDR3 region is CASSYSYEQYF. CDR3 nucleotide sequence: TGTGCCAGCAGTTATTCCTACGAGCAGTACTTC.

V usage is TRBV30 and J usage is TRBJ2-1; perhaps TRBD1 as D (6 bases). Germline values: CDR1 GTSNPN, CDR2 SVGIG (reference sequence). The CDR3 covers 13 residues. The ends were cut back, 1 base at V and 3 bases at J, with 7 bases in the middle. The CDR3 DNA follows: TGTGCCTGGAGTGGGACAGACTACAATGAGCAGTTCTTC. Its translation: CAWSGTDYNEQFF.

This sequence joins TRBV11-3 and TRBJ2-7; 7 bases align to TRBD1. The CDR3 loop spans 12 amino acids. CDR1 and CDR2 from the germline V gene are SGHNT and YENEEA. V lost 11 bases and J lost 1; bases outside the gene matches: 5. The CDR3 loop reads CACLDRSYEQYF. The CDR3 coding sequence is TGTGCCTGTCTGGACAGGTCCTACGAGCAGTACTTC.

The gene calls are TRBV7-6 and TRBJ2-1; D might be TRBD1 (5 bases). With 4 bases removed from V and 5 bases from J, the gap between germline ends came to 21 bases. This CDR3 spans 17 amino acids. The germline V gene has CDR1 SGHVS and CDR2 FNYEAQ. CDR3: CASSSVIVWAGNNEQFF. The CDR3 nucleotides read TGTGCCAGCAGCTCAGTCATTGTTTGGGCAGGGAACAATGAGCAGTTCTTC.